These 16 T cell receptor beta chains share one sample of origin, sequenced in a study of T-cell memory formation after mild COVID-19. A single record per CDR3 protein comes from TCRdb applying MiXCR to the 5' RACE reads. The profile shows some 120,000 distinct CDR3 sequences, approximately 5.9% of them singletons. Sample: PBMCs or a T cell subset sorted from them (not recorded which). Receptor source: an adult woman who had mild COVID-19 (a few samples of this study predate the infection). Cell type and time point are not known.

The V call is TRBV20-1, the J call TRBJ1-3; D is uncertain. Germline V gene sequence: CDR1 DFQATT, CDR2 SNEGSKA (reference sequence). Between the trimmed V and J ends, which lost 3 bases and 4 bases, there was a span of 13 bases. This CDR3 contains 14 residues. The CDR3 region has the DNA TGCAGTGCTAGCCCCTTTCGTCAGGGAAACACCATATATTTT. Amino acid sequence: CSASPFRQGNTIYF.

This clonotype was observed a few times. This rearrangement joins TRBV20-1 to TRBJ2-1, with 8 bases fitting TRBD2. CDR3 length: 13 amino acids. The V gene end was trimmed by 3 bases and the J gene end by 9 bases; junction bases not matched to a gene: 7. Germline V lookup: CDR1 DFQATT, CDR2 SNEGSKA (reference sequence). CDR3 protein: CSASGRARGEQFF. As DNA, the CDR3 is TGCAGTGCTAGCGGGAGGGCCCGAGGTGAGCAGTTCTTC.

The chain recombines TRBV2 with TRBJ2-3; D assignment may be TRBD1 or TRBD2 (5 bases each). The length of the CDR3 is 11 residues. Germline CDR1 is SNHLY and CDR2 is FYNNEI. Deletions cut 5 bases from V and 8 bases from J, with 8 bases between. The CDR3 protein is CASSMGVTQYF. In DNA form, the CDR3 reads TGTGCCAGCAGTATGGGGGTTACGCAGTATTTT. The full variable domain, completed using reference TRBV2 and TRBJ2-3, is EPEVTQTPSHQVTQMGQEVILRCVPISNHLYFYWYRQILGQKVEFLVSFYNNEISEKSEIFDDQFSVERPDGSNFTLKIRSTKLEDSAMYFCASSMGVTQYFGPGTRLTVL.

This clonotype was detected a few times. This chain connects TRBV29-1 to TRBJ1-1; D gene unclear. CDR3 length equals 12 residues. Germline values: CDR1 SQVTM, CDR2 ANQGSEA. Trimming removed 3 bases from V and 4 bases from J, with 9 bases in between. CDR3 region: CSVDSRRTEAFF. The DNA of the CDR3 is TGCAGCGTTGACTCCAGGCGCACTGAAGCTTTCTTT.

This clonotype has at least ten counts. The rearrangement uses TRBV27 and TRBJ2-5, with D possibly being TRBD1 (6 bases). The CDR3 sequence is 13 residues long. Germline-derived CDR1 and CDR2 are MNHEY and SMNVEV (reference sequence). V dropped 7 bases and J dropped 1 base, with 10 bases sitting between them. The CDR3 DNA reads TGTGCCAGCATGGGACACTTCCAAGAGACCCAGTACTTC. Encoded protein: CASMGHFQETQYF.

This clonotype showed up just a few times. The V call is TRBV3-1, the J call TRBJ1-3, with a weak D call TRBD1 (5 bases). V was trimmed by 4 bases and J by 1 base, leaving 8 bases between them. CDR1 is LGHDT and CDR2 is YNNKEL in the germline V gene (reference sequence). The CDR3 is 14 amino acids. The CDR3 DNA reads TGTGCCAGCAGCCGCGGGGGGTCTGGAAACACCATATATTTT. It is translated as CASSRGGSGNTIYF. The variable domain in full, completed from reference TRBV3-1 and TRBJ1-3, reads DTAVSQTPKYLVTQMGNDKSIKCEQNLGHDTMYWYKQDSKKFLKIMFSYNNKELIINETVPNRFSPKSPDKAHLNLHINSLELGDSAVYFCASSRGGSGNTIYFGEGSWLTVV.

This clonotype was observed a few times. The chain recombines TRBV2 with TRBJ1-5, with 8 bases that match TRBD1. The CDR3 spans 14 residues. The J segment lost 4 bases and the V segment lost 4 bases, leaving 3 bases of the junction unmatched. In germline, CDR1 is SNHLY, CDR2 FYNNEI. The CDR3 sequence is CASSGTGQNQPQHF. The CDR3 bases are TGTGCCAGCAGTGGGACAGGGCAGAATCAGCCCCAGCATTTT.

This clonotype showed up many times. The rearrangement joins TRBV20-1 to TRBJ1-5; tentative D call: TRBD1 (6 bases). Trimming cost V 3 bases and J 7 bases, with 16 bases left between them. The CDR3 is 14 amino acids. Germline V CDR1 and CDR2: DFQATT, SNEGSKA (reference sequence). CDR3 in DNA: TGCAGTGCTAGTGATGACAGGAAGAGACAGCCCCAGCATTTT. Encoded protein: CSASDDRKRQPQHF.

The chain links TRBV12-3 or TRBV12-4 to TRBJ2-1, with D perhaps TRBD2 (5 bases). Trimming took 5 bases from V and 11 from J, leaving 10 bases between them. The CDR3 spans 11 residues. CDR3 region: CASSIYGKQFF. In DNA form, the CDR3 reads TGTGCCAGCAGTATATACGGGAAGCAGTTCTTC.

In this sample, this clonotype turned up a few times. One end of the junction fails to match germline, which may point to a read error. The chain is built from TRBV7-2 and TRBJ2-2; TRBD2 is a possible D gene (6 bases). This CDR3 contains 14 residues. Germline V CDR1 and CDR2: SGHTA, FQGNSA. This chain's CDR3 is CASRLAAFTGELFF. In DNA, the CDR3 is TGTGCCAGCAGATTAGCGGCTTTCACCGGGGAGCTGTTTTTT.

This chain links TRBV20-1 with TRBJ1-1; no clear D gene. The CDR3 is 13 amino acids. CDR1 is DFQATT, CDR2 SNEGSKA, per germline (reference sequence). V was trimmed by 1 base and J by 5 bases, leaving 11 bases between them. DNA of the CDR3: TGCAGTGCTAGAGGAGGCGGGTGGACTGAAGCTTTCTTT. Its translation is CSARGGGWTEAFF.

This clonotype has only a few counts. The V call is TRBV7-9, the J call TRBJ2-7; TRBD1 agrees at 7 bases. The junction had 2 bases not matched to a gene; V was cut back by 0 bases and J by 3 bases. CDR3 length: 14 residues. Germline V gene sequence: CDR1 SEHNR, CDR2 FQNEAQ (reference sequence). The CDR3 region has the DNA TGTGCCAGCAGCTTAGCACAGGGGCTCTACGAGCAGTACTTC. Residues: CASSLAQGLYEQYF.

This clonotype was seen a few times. The V and J genes are TRBV9 and TRBJ1-5, with D possibly being TRBD1 (6 bases). Germline-derived CDR1 and CDR2 are SGDLS and YYNGEE. The CDR3 is 14 residues long. Trimming took 3 bases from V and 5 from J, leaving 12 bases between them. CDR3 bases: TGTGCCAGCAGCGGAGGGGGACCAGATCAGCCCCAGCATTTT. It yields the protein CASSGGGPDQPQHF.

In this sample, this clonotype turned up a few times. The V call is TRBV5-1, the J call TRBJ2-4, with D perhaps TRBD1 or TRBD2 (6 bases each). This CDR3 contains 17 residues. Germline assignment: CDR1 SGHRS and CDR2 YFSETQ. V lost 4 bases and J 2 bases, leaving 19 bases between the germline ends. The CDR3 coding sequence is TGCGCCAGCAGCCCCCGAAACCTCGGGGGCCCCAAAAACATTCAGTACTTC. Translated: CASSPRNLGGPKNIQYF. The whole variable domain, filled in from reference TRBV5-1 and TRBJ2-4, reads KAGVTQTPRYLIKTRGQQVTLSCSPISGHRSVSWYQQTPGQGLQFLFEYFSETQRNKGNFPGRFSGRQFSNSRSEMNVSTLELGDSALYLCASSPRNLGGPKNIQYFGAGTRLSVL.

The V gene is TRBV2, the J gene TRBJ2-3; D not certain. The CDR3 has 14 amino acids. Germline V CDR1 and CDR2: SNHLY, FYNNEI. Trimming took 11 bases from V and 2 from J, leaving 17 bases between them. The CDR3 sequence: CASTARPLTDTQYF. CDR3 DNA: TGTGCCTCCACCGCCCGGCCTCTCACAGATACGCAGTATTTT.

The rearrangement uses TRBV3-1 and TRBJ2-5; D is ambiguous. The CDR3 covers 15 residues. V was clipped by 1 base and J by 3 bases, with 12 bases between them. Germline CDR1 is LGHDT and CDR2 is YNNKEL (reference sequence). The CDR3 region is CASSQAYPPEETQYF. The DNA for the CDR3 is TGTGCCAGCAGCCAAGCCTACCCGCCCGAAGAGACCCAGTACTTC.